The source of this T cell receptor beta chain is a study of vaccination effects on CD4 cells after COVID-19. This clone has only one observation. Its antigen is not identified. This CDR3 has 14 amino acids. Germline assignment: CDR1 SGHKS and CDR2 YYEKEE (reference sequence). Trimming took off 4 bases at V and 5 bases at J, with 14 bases between the two ends. Sequencing was preceded by expansion of antigen-specific CD4+ T cells with viral peptide pools in the ViraFEST assay. CD4+ T cells were isolated after less than 12 days of culture. Each participant received a vaccine that was either BNT162b2 or mRNA-1273, given as two doses. Sequencing was performed with immunoSEQ multiplex PCR; in TCRdb, only in-frame clones are kept and a portion is missing. In the table there are tens of thousands of clones, roughly 72% of which are singletons.

This TCR was recovered from a human donor who received a COVID-19 vaccine. The sequenced sample was CD4+ T cells from PBMCs cultured with HCoV-229E spike peptides, obtained after COVID-19 vaccination. The chain combines TRBV5-5 with TRBJ2-3, with unresolved D. CDR3 bases: TGTGCCAGCAGCCAATACTACGGCAAAGATACGCAGTATTTT. This codes for CASSQYYGKDTQYF. Full variable domain (outside the CDR3, taken from reference TRBV5-5 and TRBJ2-3): DAGVTQSPTHLIKTRGQQVTLRCSPISGHKSVSWYQQVLGQGPQFIFQYYEKEERGRGNFPDRFSARQFPNYSSELNVNALLLGDSALYLCASSQYYGKDTQYFGPGTRLTVL.